The T cell receptor beta chain described here comes from a study of identical twins. Study-level results: With abundant cord blood beta clonotypes, insertions were fewer; memory repertoires showed no such pattern. When twins shared out-of-frame alpha sequences, those sequences had excess low generation probability.

CDR3 size: 16 residues. V shed 1 base and J 4 bases; nucleotides not matched to a gene: 6. Germline CDR1 is MDHEN and CDR2 is SYDVKM. A universal primer site arose from template switching, and cDNA bore unique molecular identifiers. Each CDR3 protein gets one entry after TCRdb re-called the 5' RACE reads with MiXCR. The data show some 330,000 distinct CDR3 sequences, about 10% seen once. This clonotype has ten or more counts. Its antigen is unidentified. The sample comprised naive T cells sorted from blood. The chain is built from TRBV28 and TRBJ2-7; TRBD1 matches 11 bases. The receptor was derived from a woman aged 50 to 60 in good health. This CDR3 reads CASSLSLRDRGYEQYF. CDR3 nucleotides: TGTGCCAGCAGTTTATCACTCCGGGACAGGGGGTACGAGCAGTACTTC. The full variable domain, rest sourced from reference TRBV28 and TRBJ2-7, is DVKVTQSSRYLVKRTGEKVFLECVQDMDHENMFWYRQDPGLGLRLIYFSYDVKMKEKGDIPEGYSVSREKKERFSLILESASTNQTSMYLCASSLSLRDRGYEQYFGPGTRLTVT.